Below, one TCR beta chain is given with its context. Looked up from germline, CDR1 is ENHRY and CDR2 is SYGVKD. The CDR3 totals 14 residues. V lost 6 bases to trimming and J lost 1 base, with 12 bases between them. These data are taken from a study of T cell repertoires in cytomegalovirus infection. Study in general: Public signatures in TCR beta pointed to CMV infection and matching HLA type.

In TCRdb, the reads were re-called with MiXCR into one record per CDR3 protein. The sample has some 400,000 distinct CDR3 sequences; roughly 30% are singletons. This clonotype originated in a human donor in good health (CMV status not recorded). Some clones in this sample may be carry-over from other donors' samples. The chain joins TRBV10-3 to TRBJ1-1; D remains ambiguous. The sequencing sample was made of PBMCs. CDR3 protein: CAISPGGPNTEAFF. The CDR3, as DNA: TGTGCCATCAGCCCTGGAGGGCCGAACACTGAAGCTTTCTTT.